Listed below are T cell receptor beta chains from one sample, sequenced in a study of blood T cell repertoires in COVID-19. Some clones are missing from TCRdb's copy, which holds only in-frame ones; the method was immunoSEQ multiplex PCR. This sample carries approximately 300,000 clones, 85% to 90% of them seen once, and the ten largest clones take roughly a tenth. The source material was PBMCs or T cells enriched from blood (not recorded which). All receptors derive from a woman under 30 who had recovered from COVID-19. Both conserved end residues are part of each CDR3. Fields, in order: CDR3 length, V gene, J gene, D gene, clone size, CDR3 protein, CDR3 DNA. D genes are given only for firm matches. Expanded clones are given a class, and other clones once, few, many or no size at all.

12	TRBV5-1	TRBJ1-1	.	.	CASSETRGSAFF	TGCGCCAGCAGCGAGACGAGGGGGTCGGCTTTCTTT
15	TRBV7-7	TRBJ2-5	.	.	CASSSTTGFAETQYF	TGTGCCAGCAGCTCCACCACAGGGTTTGCAGAGACCCAGTACTTC
15	TRBV5-1	TRBJ2-2	TRBD1	.	CASSFRGPNTGELFF	TGCGCCAGCAGTTTCAGGGGGCCGAACACCGGGGAGCTGTTTTTT
16	TRBV5-1	TRBJ2-5	.	.	CASSLGGSFAQETQYF	TGCGCCAGCAGCCTGGGCGGTTCGTTTGCGCAAGAGACCCAGTACTTC
15	TRBV30	TRBJ1-1	TRBD1	.	CAWSGGQGSVTEAFF	TGTGCCTGGAGTGGGGGACAGGGTTCGGTCACTGAAGCTTTCTTT
13	TRBV5-5	TRBJ1-5	.	once	CASSLNPDQPQHF	TGTGCCAGCAGCTTGAATCCGGATCAGCCCCAGCATTTT
13	TRBV7-3	TRBJ2-7	.	.	CASSFQGGGEQYF	TGTGCCAGCAGCTTCCAGGGAGGAGGCGAGCAGTACTTC
16	TRBV19	TRBJ1-5	.	.	CASSMGHFDSNQPQHF	TGTGCCAGTAGTATGGGACACTTCGATAGCAATCAGCCCCAGCATTTT
18	TRBV9	TRBJ2-1	.	.	CASSVIRDFSSSYNEQFF	TGTGCCAGCAGCGTCATCCGGGACTTCTCCAGCTCCTACAATGAGCAGTTCTTC
14	TRBV2	TRBJ1-1	.	.	CASSERVMNTEAFF	TGTGCCAGCAGTGAGAGGGTAATGAACACTGAAGCTTTCTTT
12	TRBV9	TRBJ2-7	.	.	CASSVNSEEQYF	TGTGCCAGCAGCGTAAATAGCGAAGAGCAGTACTTC
19	TRBV7-9	TRBJ2-1	TRBD1	.	CASSYPGQGTSLSYNEQFF	TGTGCCAGCAGCTACCCGGGACAGGGGACCTCATTGTCCTACAATGAGCAGTTCTTC
16	TRBV3-1/TRBV3-2	TRBJ2-2	TRBD1	.	CASSRPGTGSTGELFF	TGTGCCAGCAGTCGTCCCGGGACAGGGTCCACCGGGGAGCTGTTTTTT
13	TRBV19	TRBJ1-2	TRBD1	.	CASSATGVYGYTF	TGTGCCAGTAGTGCAACAGGGGTCTATGGCTACACCTTC
15	TRBV28	TRBJ1-5	.	.	CASMQAAQYNQPQHF	TGTGCCAGCATGCAGGCCGCGCAGTACAATCAGCCCCAGCATTTT
12	TRBV3-1/TRBV3-2	TRBJ2-5	.	.	CASSQAGETQYF	TGTGCCAGCAGCCAAGCGGGGGAGACCCAGTACTTC
13	TRBV7-6	TRBJ2-2	.	.	CASSLIGSGELFF	TGTGCCAGCAGCTTAATCGGTTCCGGGGAGCTGTTTTTT
17	TRBV24-1	TRBJ1-2	TRBD1	.	CATSDPRRDRGGYGYTF	TGTGCCACCAGTGATCCAAGAAGGGACAGGGGGGGATATGGCTACACCTTC
15	TRBV5-5	TRBJ1-1	TRBD1	.	CASSSGQGYSTEAFF	TGTGCCAGCAGCTCCGGACAGGGGTATAGCACTGAAGCTTTCTTT
15	TRBV7-3	TRBJ2-2	.	.	CASSSSGVRTGELFF	TGTGCCAGCAGCTCCTCCGGGGTACGCACCGGGGAGCTGTTTTTT
13	TRBV6-5	TRBJ2-3	.	.	CASSRAGTDTQYF	TGTGCCAGCAGCAGGGCCGGCACAGATACGCAGTATTTT
13	TRBV4-2	TRBJ2-3	.	.	CASSQSRLDTQYF	TGTGCCAGCAGCCAAAGCCGCCTAGATACGCAGTATTTT
14	TRBV3-1/TRBV3-2	TRBJ1-1	.	once	CASSQFGTNTEAFF	TGTGCCAGCAGCCAGTTCGGGACAAACACTGAAGCTTTCTTT
16	TRBV24-1	TRBJ2-1	.	.	CATSDTRGPLTNEQFF	TGTGCCACCAGTGATACCCGGGGTCCCCTAACCAATGAGCAGTTCTTC
15	TRBV6-1	TRBJ1-6	TRBD1	few	CASSEGTGENSPLHF	TGTGCCAGCAGTGAAGGGACAGGGGAGAATTCACCCCTCCACTTT
16	TRBV7-9	TRBJ1-2	.	once	CASSSIQGWLSYGYTF	TGTGCCAGCAGCTCCATACAGGGTTGGTTAAGTTATGGCTACACCTTC
14	TRBV19	TRBJ1-5	TRBD1	.	CASNFRQGAQPQHF	TGTGCCAGTAACTTTAGACAGGGGGCTCAGCCCCAGCATTTT